The T cell receptor beta chain described here comes from a study of OX40 agonist ivuxolimab in advanced cancers. Patients were ruled out by autoimmune disease history or systemic immunosuppression. At cycle 4 day 1, cycle 7 day 1, and baseline, blood was sampled. In germline, CDR1 is MNHEY, CDR2 SMNVEV (reference sequence). With V trimmed by 2 bases and J by 4 bases, 12 bases remained unmatched. This CDR3 has 19 residues. Sequencing was performed with immunoSEQ multiplex PCR; in TCRdb, only in-frame clones are kept and a portion is missing. The table shows 55,000 to 65,000 clones, with 85% occurring only once.

The chain links TRBV27 to TRBJ2-3; 13 bases agree with TRBD2. The source is an adult with an advanced solid tumor such as melanoma, head and neck, liver or kidney cancer. Sequences were derived from CD4+ or CD8+ T cells sorted from blood, sampled in a trial of the OX40 agonist ivuxolimab. The CDR3 sequence: CASSLVGRGLAGKADTQYF. CDR3 nucleotide sequence: TGTGCCAGCAGTTTAGTTGGTCGGGGACTAGCGGGAAAGGCAGATACGCAGTATTTT.